This is a list of T cell receptor beta chains from one sample in a study of tumor and adjacent non-tumor tissue in lung cancer. TCRdb reanalysed the multiplex PCR reads using MiXCR and keeps one entry per CDR3 protein. In the table there are about 76,000 distinct CDR3 sequences, roughly 75% of which are singletons. Sequencing input: lung tumor tissue. The receptor set was obtained from an older woman with non-small cell lung cancer. The CDR3 runs from the conserved cysteine through the conserved F or W. D genes are given only for firm matches. Size is omitted from some rows. Given values are once, few, many or a class for expanded clones.

d_call: -
j_call: TRBJ1-2
v_call: TRBV6-1
clone_size: many
cdr3_nt: -
cdr3_aa: CASSVGVGTYGHTF

d_call: TRBD2
j_call: TRBJ2-7
v_call: TRBV4-2
clone_size: many
cdr3_nt: TGTGCCAGCAGCCAAGACTCTAGCGGGAGGGCCTACAAGCAGTACTTC
cdr3_aa: CASSQDSSGRAYKQYF

d_call: -
j_call: TRBJ2-3
v_call: TRBV6-6
clone_size: -
cdr3_nt: TGTGCCAGCGTTAGTTGGGACACAGATACGCAGTATTTT
cdr3_aa: CASVSWDTDTQYF

d_call: -
j_call: TRBJ2-1
v_call: TRBV5-4
clone_size: -
cdr3_nt: TGTGCCAGCAGCCCGAGTTCGGGCTCAAATTTGGGCAATGAGCAGTCCTTC
cdr3_aa: CASSPSSGSNLGNEQSF

d_call: -
j_call: TRBJ2-5
v_call: TRBV10-3
clone_size: many
cdr3_nt: TGTGCCATCAGCCCACAGGGAGAAGAGACCCAGTACTTC
cdr3_aa: CAISPQGEETQYF

d_call: -
j_call: TRBJ2-7
v_call: TRBV6-5
clone_size: -
cdr3_nt: TGTCCCAGCAGAGCTAGCGGCTGGTATACAGGGTCCTACGAACAGTACTTC
cdr3_aa: CPSRASGWYTGSYEQYF

d_call: -
j_call: TRBJ2-7
v_call: TRBV6-6
clone_size: -
cdr3_nt: TGTGCCAGCAGCCCCCAGAGGGACGGCTACGGGCAGTACTTC
cdr3_aa: CASSPQRDGYGQYF

d_call: TRBD2
j_call: TRBJ2-2
v_call: TRBV29-1
clone_size: -
cdr3_nt: TGCAGCGCTATGACTAGCGCCGGGGAACTGTTTTTT
cdr3_aa: CSAMTSAGELFF

d_call: TRBD1
j_call: TRBJ2-5
v_call: TRBV29-1
clone_size: once
cdr3_nt: TGCAGCGCTAGAGGGACAGGGGAGTACCAGGAGACCCTGTACTTC
cdr3_aa: CSARGTGEYQETLYF

d_call: TRBD1
j_call: TRBJ2-1
v_call: TRBV12-3/TRBV12-4
clone_size: once
cdr3_nt: TGTGCCTGCAGTTTAGCGTTAGGACAGGGTGAGTACAATGAGCAGTTCTTC
cdr3_aa: CACSLALGQGEYNEQFF